Listed here are 8 T cell receptor beta chains from one sample, sequenced in a study of shared clonotypes between healthy human individuals (dated by TCRdb to the early 2020s). Library generation was performed with the immunoSEQ multiplex PCR assay. TCRdb took this table from immuneACCESS and kept in-frame rearrangements with V and J called. Such tables lack part of the clones; where checked against another copy, unresolved V genes explain under half of the gap, and the rest is unexplained. The sample has more than 2 million clones on record, approximately 94% of them singletons. The top ten constitute approximately 0.13% of the sample. Sample: naive CD4+ T cells sorted from blood. Reading the label with the study, this specimen's cell subset or site is: CD45RA+ positively selected. The receptors were gathered from a man aged 18 to 35 in good health.

The CDR3 spells CASSLDRGAANNYGYTF. CDR3 DNA: TGCGCCAGCAGCTTGGATAGAGGGGCGGCGAATAACTATGGCTACACCTTC. This sequence joins TRBV5-1 and TRBJ1-2; TRBD1 might be the D (5 bases). V shed 0 bases and J shed 1 base, with 16 bases lying between them. Germline assignment: CDR1 SGHRS and CDR2 YFSETQ. The CDR3 contains 17 residues.

The gene calls are TRBV9 and TRBJ2-2; weak D call: TRBD2 (7 bases). The germline CDR1 and CDR2 sequences are SGDLS and YYNGEE. The CDR3 sequence is 17 residues long. Trimming took off 4 bases at V and 5 bases at J, with 21 bases between the two ends. The CDR3 sequence is CASSPSTGRGGTGELFF. Written as DNA, the CDR3 is TGTGCCAGCAGCCCCTCCACGGGGAGGGGGGGTACCGGGGAGCTGTTTTTT. The variable domain in full, completed from reference TRBV9 and TRBJ2-2, reads DSGVTQTPKHLITATGQRVTLRCSPRSGDLSVYWYQQSLDQGLQFLIQYYNGEERAKGNILERFSAQQFPDLHSELNLSSLELGDSALYFCASSPSTGRGGTGELFFGEGSRLTVL.

The V and J genes are TRBV6-5 and TRBJ2-6; D possibly uses TRBD1 or TRBD2 (5 bases each). There are 13 residues in the CDR3. V lost 10 bases, J lost 0 bases, and 7 bases lay in between. Per the germline V gene, CDR1 is MNHEY and CDR2 is SVGAGI. CDR3 residues: CATGRSGANVLTF. The CDR3, as DNA: TGTGCCACGGGGCGCTCTGGGGCCAACGTCCTGACTTTC.

V gene TRBV10-3 combines with J gene TRBJ2-7, with D possibly matching TRBD1 (6 bases). CDR3 length: 13 residues. V was shortened by 10 bases and J by 0 bases, with 13 bases between the two germline ends. In germline, CDR1 is ENHRY, CDR2 SYGVKD. CDR3 protein: CASRPDSSYEQYF. CDR3 coding DNA: TGTGCCAGCAGGCCGGACAGCTCCTACGAGCAGTACTTC.

On this clone: Other DNA sequences in the sample encode the same CDR3. The chain employs TRBV5-4 and TRBJ1-4; a possible D gene is TRBD1 (5 bases). Germline V gives CDR1 SGHNT, CDR2 YYREEE (reference sequence). This CDR3 contains 15 residues. Trimming left V 4 bases short and J 1 base short, with 11 bases between. The CDR3 DNA reads TGTGCCAGCAGCCTTCGGGGGGGAACTAATGAAAAACTGTTTTTT. It is translated as CASSLRGGTNEKLFF.

This rearrangement joins TRBV6-1 to TRBJ1-2; TRBD1 agrees at 7 bases. The CDR3 is made up of 14 amino acids. The junction had 9 bases not matched to a gene; V was cut back by 7 bases and J by 4 bases. Germline CDR1 is MNHNS and CDR2 is SASEGT. CDR3 in amino acids: CASTQTGQSYGYTF. As DNA, the CDR3 is TGTGCCAGCACCCAGACAGGGCAAAGCTATGGCTACACCTTC.

The chain combines TRBV18 with TRBJ1-1; the D is unclear. V was cut by 1 base and J by 2 bases, with 8 bases left in between. The CDR3 spans 14 residues. CDR1 is KGHSH and CDR2 is LQKENI in the germline V gene. This chain's CDR3 is CASSPQRVNTEAFF. CDR3 nucleotides: TGTGCCAGCTCACCACAAAGGGTTAACACTGAAGCTTTCTTT.

In the case of this clone: The sample has other DNA sequences that encode this CDR3 too. This chain connects TRBV5-1 to TRBJ1-6, with 8 bases aligning to TRBD1. V lost 4 bases, J lost 9 bases, and 6 bases stayed unmatched. The germline V gene encodes CDR1 SGHRS and CDR2 YFSETQ. The CDR3 spans 14 residues. The CDR3 DNA sequence: TGCGCCAGCAGCCAGGACAGGGTGGGTTCACCCCTCCACTTT. This encodes CASSQDRVGSPLHF. The full variable domain, with the rest looked up from reference TRBV5-1 and TRBJ1-6, is KAGVTQTPRYLIKTRGQQVTLSCSPISGHRSVSWYQQTPGQGLQFLFEYFSETQRNKGNFPGRFSGRQFSNSRSEMNVSTLELGDSALYLCASSQDRVGSPLHFGNGTRLTVT.